Each of the 14 T cell receptor beta chains below was sequenced from the same sample in a study of T cell responses to AZD1222 COVID-19 vaccine. Sequenced by immunoSEQ multiplex PCR; TCRdb stores in-frame clones only, minus some. The sample records 95,000 to 130,000 clones, 90% to 95% being singletons. Sequencing used peripheral blood, obtained on day 0 of AZD1222 vaccination. The source of these receptors is an adult in good health.

CDR3 amino acids: CASFREDRGGNEQFF. The CDR3 nucleotides are TGTGCCAGCTTTCGGGAGGACAGGGGCGGCAATGAGCAGTTCTTC. The chain is built from TRBV28 and TRBJ2-1; 9 positions agree with TRBD1. The germline V gene encodes CDR1 MDHEN and CDR2 SYDVKM. The CDR3 length is 15 residues. V dropped 8 bases and J dropped 6; count of bases not matched to a gene: 11.

The chain links TRBV18 to TRBJ2-1; TRBD2 matches 8 bases. Germline lookup yields CDR1 KGHSH and CDR2 LQKENI. This CDR3 has 15 amino acids. With V trimmed by 4 bases and J by 8 bases, 10 bases remained unmatched. CDR3 protein: CASSRSGSIGYEQFF. CDR3 in DNA: TGTGCCAGCTCACGAAGCGGGAGTATTGGGTATGAGCAGTTCTTC.

The CDR3 region has the DNA TGCGCCAGCAGCCCCGGCTATGGCTACACCTTC. Residues: CASSPGYGYTF. This sequence joins TRBV4-1 and TRBJ1-2; D not certain. The CDR3 has 11 residues. V lost 4 bases and J 4 bases, leaving 4 bases between the germline ends. In germline, CDR1 is MGHRA, CDR2 YSYEKL.

The V and J genes are TRBV2 and TRBJ1-5; D might be TRBD1 (6 bases). This CDR3 has 18 residues. Germline V CDR1 and CDR2: SNHLY, FYNNEI. The ends were cut back, 5 bases at V and 9 bases at J, with 29 bases in the middle. The CDR3 sequence: CASSKYSITGLKIRPQHF. CDR3 DNA sequence: TGTGCCAGCAGTAAGTATTCGATAACAGGGTTGAAGATCCGGCCCCAGCATTTT.

This clone was detected a few times. This sequence joins TRBV2 and TRBJ2-1; D ambiguous. Trimming left V 6 bases short and J 4 bases short, with 7 bases between. CDR3 length: 12 amino acids. Germline V gene data show CDR1 as SNHLY and CDR2 as FYNNEI. CDR3 region: CASSDLYNEQFF. The DNA for the CDR3 is TGTGCCAGCAGCGACTTATACAATGAGCAGTTCTTC.

V gene TRBV4-2 combines with J gene TRBJ1-6; D perhaps matches TRBD1 (5 bases). This CDR3 spans 16 amino acids. Trimming cost V 1 base and J 1 base, with 8 bases left between them. Germline V gives CDR1 LGHNA, CDR2 YNFKEQ. The CDR3 loop is CASSQGGGSYNSPLHF. In DNA, the CDR3 is TGTGCCAGCAGCCAAGGGGGGGGTTCCTATAATTCACCCCTCCACTTT.

This rearrangement joins TRBV29-1 to TRBJ2-2; no clear D gene. Germline-derived CDR1 and CDR2 are SQVTM and ANQGSEA. The length of the CDR3 is 12 residues. Trimming took off 6 bases at V and 6 bases at J, with 11 bases between the two ends. The CDR3: CSVGSQAGELFF. DNA of the CDR3: TGCAGCGTCGGATCTCAGGCCGGGGAGCTGTTTTTT.

The chain recombines TRBV19 with TRBJ1-6; D is unresolved. Per the germline V gene, CDR1 is LNHDA and CDR2 is SQIVND (reference sequence). With 7 bases removed from V and 0 bases from J, the gap between germline ends came to 7 bases. The CDR3 runs 14 residues. DNA of the CDR3: TGTGCCAGTAATGAAATCTCCTATAATTCACCCCTCCACTTT. It encodes CASNEISYNSPLHF.

The chain combines TRBV20-1 with TRBJ1-2, with a weak D call TRBD1 (6 bases). CDR3 length: 12 residues. Trimming pared 3 bases from V and 5 bases from J, leaving 10 bases between. Germline V gives CDR1 DFQATT, CDR2 SNEGSKA (reference sequence). CDR3 in amino acids: CSASRDKYGYTF. In DNA form, the CDR3 reads TGCAGTGCTAGTCGGGACAAATATGGCTACACCTTC.

This clone was seen only once. The genes are TRBV4-1 and TRBJ2-1, with TRBD2 matching over 13 bases. The CDR3 is 17 amino acids. Per the germline V gene, CDR1 is MGHRA and CDR2 is YSYEKL. V was clipped by 5 bases and J by 6 bases; unmatched bases: 10. In DNA form, the CDR3 reads TGCGCCAGCAGCAACGGACTAGCGGGAGTCTTAAGCAATGAGCAGTTCTTC. Protein: CASSNGLAGVLSNEQFF.

This sequence joins TRBV19 and TRBJ2-3; 8 positions agree with TRBD2. Germline V gene sequence: CDR1 LNHDA, CDR2 SQIVND (reference sequence). This CDR3 has 12 residues. V lost 4 bases and J lost 10; bases outside the gene matches: 4. This chain's CDR3 is CASSSMTSAQYF. The CDR3 DNA sequence: TGTGCCAGTAGTAGTATGACTAGCGCGCAGTATTTT.

The chain recombines TRBV2 with TRBJ2-7; tentative D call: TRBD2 (7 bases). The germline CDR1 and CDR2 sequences are SNHLY and FYNNEI. The CDR3 is 14 amino acids. V was cut by 6 bases and J by 0 bases, with 12 bases left in between. The CDR3 nucleotides read TGTGCCAGCAGCAGGGGAGGGGGCTCCTACGAGCAGTACTTC. Protein product: CASSRGGGSYEQYF.

The chain carries TRBV5-1 and TRBJ1-3; 8 bases line up with TRBD1. The CDR3 sequence is 16 residues long. V shed 1 base and J 0 bases; nucleotides not matched to a gene: 3. Germline CDR1 SGHRS, CDR2 YFSETQ. The CDR3 loop reads CASSLLTGDSGNTIYF. The CDR3 nucleotides are TGCGCCAGCAGCTTGTTGACAGGGGACTCTGGAAACACCATATATTTT.

The chain is built from TRBV27 and TRBJ1-5, with 7 bases identical to TRBD1. The CDR3 is made up of 13 amino acids. V was pared by 9 bases and J by 0 bases, with 2 bases of the junction left unmatched. The germline gives CDR1 MNHEY, CDR2 SMNVEV (reference sequence). Here the CDR3 reads CASRQGSNQPQHF. The CDR3 DNA is TGTGCCAGTAGACAGGGTAGCAATCAGCCCCAGCATTTT.